The clone carrying this TCR beta chain has a single count. What it binds is not known. The sample originates from a study of T cell responses to AZD1222 COVID-19 vaccine. Study-level results: Reportedly, nearly half of unique spike TCRs recognized epitopes outside B.1.351/B.1.1.7 mutations.

In germline, CDR1 is MNHEY, CDR2 SVGAGI. There are 15 residues in the CDR3. Unmatched junction bases numbered 9, after V lost 5 bases and J lost 4 bases. Clones were read by immunoSEQ multiplex PCR, and TCRdb kept only the in-frame ones, dropping some. The sample has 150,000 or so clones, 85% to 95% seen once; the top ten hold 1.5% to 2%. The receptor's source is an adult in good health. The source material was peripheral blood, sampled on day 0 of AZD1222 vaccination. This chain joins TRBV6-5 and TRBJ1-1, with TRBD1 matching 8 bases. This CDR3 is CASSRRTGKGTEAFF. CDR3 bases: TGTGCCAGCAGTCGACGGACAGGGAAGGGCACTGAAGCTTTCTTT.